This T cell receptor (beta chain) is drawn from a study of T cell responses to AZD1222 COVID-19 vaccine. For the study at large: Pooled in the analysis were second doses at about 4 or about 12 weeks. Overall study findings and caveats: It should be noted that donors were predominantly white British and more often female, and clonal diversity was possibly underestimated. Seropositive AZD1222 recipients at baseline numbered only five or six.

Here immunoSEQ multiplex PCR was the method, and the copy in TCRdb shows in-frame clones only, minus some. The table shows approximately 180,000 clones, with 88% occurring only once. This CDR3 has 14 residues. Per the germline V gene, CDR1 is LNHDA and CDR2 is SQIVND (reference sequence). The V gene lost 10 bases and the J gene lost 4 bases, with 17 bases spanning the gap. Comment on this clone: Its specificity is not known.

This TCR came from an adult in good health. This specimen was peripheral blood, taken on day 0 of AZD1222 vaccination. The V call is TRBV19, the J call TRBJ1-5; possible D gene TRBD1, 6 bases. CDR3 residues: CAIRRNRENQPQHF. CDR3 bases: TGTGCCATCCGCCGGAACAGGGAAAATCAGCCCCAGCATTTT. The full variable domain, its missing parts supplied by reference TRBV19 and TRBJ1-5, is DGGITQSPKYLFRKEGQNVTLSCEQNLNHDAMYWYRQDPGQGLRLIYYSQIVNDFQKGDIAEGYSVSREKKESFPLTVTSAQKNPTAFYLCAIRRNRENQPQHFGDGTRLSIL.